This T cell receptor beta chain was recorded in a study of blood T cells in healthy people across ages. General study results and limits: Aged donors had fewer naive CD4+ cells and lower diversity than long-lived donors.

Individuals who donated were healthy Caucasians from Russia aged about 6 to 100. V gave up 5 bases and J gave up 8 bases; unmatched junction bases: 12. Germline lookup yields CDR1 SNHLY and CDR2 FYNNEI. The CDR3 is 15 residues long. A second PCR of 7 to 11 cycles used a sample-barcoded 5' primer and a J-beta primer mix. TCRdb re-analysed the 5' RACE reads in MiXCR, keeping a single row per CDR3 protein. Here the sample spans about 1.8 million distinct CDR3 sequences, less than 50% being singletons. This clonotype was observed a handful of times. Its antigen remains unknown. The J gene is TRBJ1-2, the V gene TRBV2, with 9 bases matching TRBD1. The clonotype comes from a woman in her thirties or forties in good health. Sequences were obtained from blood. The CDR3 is CASSLGTGSLSGYTF. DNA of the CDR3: TGTGCCAGCAGTCTTGGGACAGGGTCACTATCGGGCTACACCTTC.